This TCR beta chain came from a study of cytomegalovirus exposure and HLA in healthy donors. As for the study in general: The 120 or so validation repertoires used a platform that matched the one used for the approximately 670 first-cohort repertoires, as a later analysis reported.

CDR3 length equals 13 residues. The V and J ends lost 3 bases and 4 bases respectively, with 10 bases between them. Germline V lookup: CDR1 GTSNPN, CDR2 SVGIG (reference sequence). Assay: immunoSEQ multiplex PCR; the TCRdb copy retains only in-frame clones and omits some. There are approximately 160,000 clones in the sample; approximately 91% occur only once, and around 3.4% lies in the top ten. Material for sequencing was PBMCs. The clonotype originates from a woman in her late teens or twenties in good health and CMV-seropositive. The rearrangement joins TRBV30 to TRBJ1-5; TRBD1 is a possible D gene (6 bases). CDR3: CAWSGGANQPQHF. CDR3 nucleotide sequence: TGTGCCTGGAGCGGGGGGGCAAATCAGCCCCAGCATTTT.